What follows is one T cell receptor beta chain and its context. Its antigen remains unidentified. Nothing much larger sits one base from this clone, and base qualities are not available. The sample comes from a study of blood T cells in healthy people across ages (dated by TCRdb to between 2015 and 2017). For the study in its entirety: In model experiments, roughly one uniquely barcoded TCR beta cDNA molecule per two T cells was captured by template switching. The donors were split into four age groups: young (average 16 years), middle-aged (roughly 39), aged (over 55) and long-lived (over 75). The study analyzed two additional independent replicas of 1 million unique cDNA reads from the same blood draw for two donors, one aged 18 to 29 and one aged 80 or older. Donors of different ages were randomly distributed across sequencing lanes to avoid experimental bias. To track age-related changes in TCR beta repertoire diversity, the study relied on deep sequencing normalized with unique cDNA molecular identifiers. General conclusions and limits of the study: Since profiling was done on bulk unsorted PBMCs, naive and antigen-experienced compartments could not be conclusively compared. The percentage of naive T cells measured by flow cytometry correlated strongly with observed TCR beta diversity. Observed TCR beta diversity per million T cells fell roughly linearly with age, and a significant reduction was already apparent by age about 38. Compared with the aged group, more naive CD4+ T cells, fewer expanded clones and increased TCR diversity were shown by the long-lived group, suggesting age selection. Donor CMV infection status was unknown, potentially confounding age-related changes in expanded clonotypes. Estimates of total diversity based on one million sequenced T cells were considered lower bounds and underestimates.

The donors were under 40 Caucasian individuals from Russia, aged about 6 to 100 years, who were systemically healthy. Approximately 11 milliliters of peripheral blood were drawn from each donor into EDTA-treated Vacutainer tubes. Ficoll-Paque density-gradient centrifugation was used to isolate PBMCs, with at least 7 million per sample. Total RNA was extracted from PBMCs with Trizol reagent, with at least 6 micrograms obtained per sample. Naive CD45RAhigh/CD27high T cell percentages were measured by flow cytometry on a PBMC aliquot from every donor. The library was prepared using 5' RACE. A second roughly 6 to 12 cycle PCR used a sample-barcoded 5' primer and a J-beta primer mix. A template-switch 5' adaptor carrying 12 random nucleotides introduced a unique molecular identifier onto each TCR beta cDNA molecule. At least 2.5 million CDR3-containing paired-end reads were obtained from each sample. First-strand cDNA was synthesized from all RNA with the Mint cDNA synthesis kit, primed by a TRBC-specific oligonucleotide. Following uracil-DNA glycosylase treatment, all cDNA underwent a first 18-cycle PCR with the universal primers M1SS and BC2_uni_R. In the original analysis: For normalization, 1 million high-quality reads, each with a distinct molecular identifier, were randomly selected from each sample. Reads with shared molecular identifiers were discarded instead of being binned into consensus sequences. MiTCR, run with a Q25 quality threshold and the strictest error-elimination algorithm, handled CDR3 identification, clonotype clustering and error correction. A nonparametric unseen species model using Euler transformation provided a lower-bound estimate of total TCR beta diversity. TCRdb reran the public reads through fastp at Q25 and MiXCR, keeping productive beta chains. Under each unique CDR3 protein, matching rows form one entry showing the most common genes and DNA. The V and J calls here are based on TCRdb, not the publication. The sample has around 1,900,000 distinct CDR3 sequences on record, around 40% of them singletons. Under 25% of the sample goes to the ten largest clones.

The germline V gene encodes CDR1 SGHRS and CDR2 YFSETQ. The junction shows trimming of 4 bases on V and 4 bases on J, and the gene matches do not reach 7 bases of it. Inclusive of the bounding cysteine and phenylalanine, the CDR3 is 16 residues long. Only the CDR3 part of the read is kept: 48 bases, read in frame from the first base. The sequence derives from a human donor in good health. The sequenced sample consisted of blood. The chain employs TRBV5-1 and TRBJ1-4, with 10 bases aligning to TRBD1. The CDR3: CASSLRTGGVNEKLFF. At the DNA level, the sequence is TGCGCCAGCAGCCTAAGGACAGGGGGTGTTAATGAAAAACTGTTTTTT.